The source of this TCR beta chain is a study of graft-versus-host responses after intestinal transplantation. In the study overall: Grafts that recipients had were multivisceral, liver-intestinal, or isolated intestinal transplants. Anti-thymocyte globulin was used for induction in all recipients, who then took tacrolimus and steroids for approximately 3 years. Study conclusions and caveats: GvH clones were identified in recipient marrow, with some first appearing in ileum or blood. Early post-transplant HvG declines tracked with peak circulating GvH clone levels.

The V and J ends lost 0 bases and 8 bases, in that order; junction bases with no gene match: 16. CDR3 length: 17 residues. CDR1 is SGHDT and CDR2 is YYEEEE in the germline V gene. Comments on this clone: The antigen is not known.

TCRdb keeps only in-frame clones here, not all; method: immunoSEQ multiplex PCR. The table includes under 95,000 clones, approximately 82% detected once. The receptor's source is a human donor who received an intestinal transplant. The rearrangement links TRBV5-6 to TRBJ2-7; 8 bases align to TRBD1. The specimen was unstimulated CD4+ T cells sorted from spleen or lymph node cells, collected before intestinal transplant. CDR3 sequence: CASSLVGTGLGAYKQYF. The CDR3 nucleotides are TGTGCCAGCAGCTTGGTGGGGACAGGCCTGGGAGCGTACAAGCAGTACTTC.